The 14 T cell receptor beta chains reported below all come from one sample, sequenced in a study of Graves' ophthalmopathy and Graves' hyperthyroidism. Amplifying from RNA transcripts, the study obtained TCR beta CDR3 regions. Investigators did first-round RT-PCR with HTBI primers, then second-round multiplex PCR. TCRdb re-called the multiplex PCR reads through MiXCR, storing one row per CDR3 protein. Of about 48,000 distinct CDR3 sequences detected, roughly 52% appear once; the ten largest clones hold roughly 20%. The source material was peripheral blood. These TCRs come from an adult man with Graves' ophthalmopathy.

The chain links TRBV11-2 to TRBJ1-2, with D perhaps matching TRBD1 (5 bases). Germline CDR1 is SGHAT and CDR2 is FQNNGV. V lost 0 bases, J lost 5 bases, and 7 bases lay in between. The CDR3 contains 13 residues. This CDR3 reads CASSLEGGYGYTF. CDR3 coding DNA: TGTGCCAGCAGCTTAGAGGGGGGATATGGCTACACCTTC.

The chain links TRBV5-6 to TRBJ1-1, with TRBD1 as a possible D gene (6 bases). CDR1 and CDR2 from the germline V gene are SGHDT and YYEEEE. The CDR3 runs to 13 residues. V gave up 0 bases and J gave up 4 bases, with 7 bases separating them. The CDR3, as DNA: TGTGCCAGCAGCTTGGACAGGGTCACTGAAGCTTTCTTT. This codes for CASSLDRVTEAFF.

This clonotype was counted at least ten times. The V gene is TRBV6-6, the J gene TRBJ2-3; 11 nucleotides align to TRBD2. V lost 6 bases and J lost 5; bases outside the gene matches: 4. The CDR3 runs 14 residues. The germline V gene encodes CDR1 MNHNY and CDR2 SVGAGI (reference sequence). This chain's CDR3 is CASRPGLAVDTQYF. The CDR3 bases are TGTGCCAGCAGGCCGGGACTAGCGGTAGATACGCAGTATTTT.

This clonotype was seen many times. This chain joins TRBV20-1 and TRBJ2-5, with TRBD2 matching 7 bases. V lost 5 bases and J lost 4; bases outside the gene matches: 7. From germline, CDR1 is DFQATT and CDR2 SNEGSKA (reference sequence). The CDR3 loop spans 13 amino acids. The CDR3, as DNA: TGCAGTGCTTCAAGCGGGAACCGAGAGACCCAGTACTTC. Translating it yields CSASSGNRETQYF.

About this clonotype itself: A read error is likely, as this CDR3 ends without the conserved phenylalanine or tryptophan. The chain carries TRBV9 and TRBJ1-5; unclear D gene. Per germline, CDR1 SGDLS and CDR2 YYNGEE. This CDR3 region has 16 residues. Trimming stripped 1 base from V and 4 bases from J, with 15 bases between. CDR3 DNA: TGTGCCAGCAGCGTATATTCCGAGGCACTAAATCAGCCCCAGCATCTT. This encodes CASSVYSEALNQPQHL.

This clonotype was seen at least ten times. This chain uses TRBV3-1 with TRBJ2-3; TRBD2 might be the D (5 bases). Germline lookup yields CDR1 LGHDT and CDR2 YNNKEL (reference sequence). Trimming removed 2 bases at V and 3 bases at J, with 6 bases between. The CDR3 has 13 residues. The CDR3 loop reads CASSQRGTDTQYF. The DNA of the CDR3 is TGTGCCAGCAGCCAAAGAGGGACAGATACGCAGTATTTT.

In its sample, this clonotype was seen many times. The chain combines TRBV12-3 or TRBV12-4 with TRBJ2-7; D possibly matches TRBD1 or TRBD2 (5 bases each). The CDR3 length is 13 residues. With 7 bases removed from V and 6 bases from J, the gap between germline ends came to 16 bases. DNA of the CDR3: TGTGCCAGCACCCGAGGGGCTGCGGGCGAGCAGTACTTC. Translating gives CASTRGAAGEQYF.

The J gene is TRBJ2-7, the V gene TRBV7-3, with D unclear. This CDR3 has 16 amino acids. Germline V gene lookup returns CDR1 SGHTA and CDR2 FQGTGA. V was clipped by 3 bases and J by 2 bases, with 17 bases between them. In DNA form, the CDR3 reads TGTGCCAGCAGCTTCCCACAAGTGGTCGGAGCCTACGAGCAGTACTTC. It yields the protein CASSFPQVVGAYEQYF.

This CDR3 reads CASSPRGLAGGAGTGEQYF. The DNA for the CDR3 is TGTGCCAGCAGCCCGAGGGGACTAGCGGGGGGTGCCGGCACCGGGGAGCAGTACTTC. The chain joins TRBV19 to TRBJ2-7, with TRBD2 matching over 15 bases. V gave up 9 bases and J gave up 7 bases; unmatched junction bases: 22. Germline values: CDR1 LNHDA, CDR2 SQIVND (reference sequence). The CDR3 covers 19 residues.

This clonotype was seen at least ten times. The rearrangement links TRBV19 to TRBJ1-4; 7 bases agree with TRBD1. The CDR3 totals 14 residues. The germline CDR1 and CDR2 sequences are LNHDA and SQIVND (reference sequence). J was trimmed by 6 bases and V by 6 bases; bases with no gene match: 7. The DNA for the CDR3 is TGTGCCAGTAGGACCGGGACAGCCGATGAAAAACTGTTTTTT. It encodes CASRTGTADEKLFF.

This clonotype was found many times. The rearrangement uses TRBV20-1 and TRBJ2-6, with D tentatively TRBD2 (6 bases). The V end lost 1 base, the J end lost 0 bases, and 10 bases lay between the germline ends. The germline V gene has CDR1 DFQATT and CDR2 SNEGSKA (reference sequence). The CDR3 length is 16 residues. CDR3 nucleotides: TGCAGTGCTAGAGGCGCGGGGATCTCTGGGGCCAACGTCCTGACTTTC. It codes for CSARGAGISGANVLTF.

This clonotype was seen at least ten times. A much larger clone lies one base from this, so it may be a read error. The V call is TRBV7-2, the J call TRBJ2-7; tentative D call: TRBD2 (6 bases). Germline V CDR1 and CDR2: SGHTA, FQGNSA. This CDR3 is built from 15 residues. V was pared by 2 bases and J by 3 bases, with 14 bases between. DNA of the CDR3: TGTGCCAGCAGCTTAACGCGGCGGGGAAGCTACGAGCAGTACTTC. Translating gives CASSLTRRGSYEQYF. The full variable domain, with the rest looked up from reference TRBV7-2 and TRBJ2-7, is GAGVSQSPSNKVTEKGKDVELRCDPISGHTALYWYRQSLGQGLEFLIYFQGNSAPDKSGLPSDRFSAERTGGSVSTLTIQRTQQEDSAVYLCASSLTRRGSYEQYFGPGTRLTVT.

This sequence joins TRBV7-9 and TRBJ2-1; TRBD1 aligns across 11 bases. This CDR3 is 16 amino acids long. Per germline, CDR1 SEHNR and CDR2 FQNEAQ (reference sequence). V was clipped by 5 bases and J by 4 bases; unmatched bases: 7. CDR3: CASSRSGQGVYNEQFF. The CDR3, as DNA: TGTGCCAGCAGCCGCTCGGGACAGGGGGTTTACAATGAGCAGTTCTTC.

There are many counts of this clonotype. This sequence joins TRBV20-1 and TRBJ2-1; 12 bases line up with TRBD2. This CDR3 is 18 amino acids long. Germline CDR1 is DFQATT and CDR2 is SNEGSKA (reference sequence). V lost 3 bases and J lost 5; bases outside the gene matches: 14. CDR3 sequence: CSARRTSGMGPSDNEQFF. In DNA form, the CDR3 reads TGCAGTGCTAGGCGGACTAGCGGGATGGGACCTTCAGACAATGAGCAGTTCTTC.